This T cell receptor (beta chain) is from a study of cytomegalovirus exposure and HLA in healthy donors. Germline-derived CDR1 and CDR2 are SGHNT and YYREEE (reference sequence). Trimming shortened V by 3 bases and J by 6 bases, and 11 bases separated the two germline ends. This CDR3 has 13 residues. Study results and caveats: TCR beta chains associated with HLA were, in a later analysis, more clonally expanded than equally common others. When analyzed later, a missense DCLRE1C variant was found to be linked to TCR beta V- and J-gene trimming. In presence/absence analyses, roughly uniform sequencing depth across donors was assumed. Some TCR beta chains (164 of them) were listed as cytomegalovirus-associated.

This clone was observed a few times. Antigen unknown. In the PCR, 60 Vbeta and 13 Jbeta primers were used. Generated by immunoSEQ multiplex PCR, the TCRdb table keeps only in-frame clones and is missing some. The sample contains approximately 110,000 clones, about 16% of which appear only once. Source material: PBMCs. The rearrangement joins TRBV5-4 to TRBJ2-3, with D uncertain. This TCR derives from a young woman in good health and CMV-seronegative. CDR3 nucleotides: TGTGCCAGCAGCTCCGACTCCGTGGATACGCAGTATTTT. As protein: CASSSDSVDTQYF.